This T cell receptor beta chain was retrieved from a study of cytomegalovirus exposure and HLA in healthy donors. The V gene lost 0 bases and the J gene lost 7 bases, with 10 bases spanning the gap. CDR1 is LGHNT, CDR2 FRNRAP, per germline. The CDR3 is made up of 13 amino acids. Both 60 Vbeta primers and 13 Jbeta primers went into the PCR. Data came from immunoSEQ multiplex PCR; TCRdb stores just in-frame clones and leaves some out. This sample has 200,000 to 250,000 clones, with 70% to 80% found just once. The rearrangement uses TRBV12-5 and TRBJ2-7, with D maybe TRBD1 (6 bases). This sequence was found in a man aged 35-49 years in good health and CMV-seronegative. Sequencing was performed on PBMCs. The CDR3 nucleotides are TGTGCTAGTGGTTTGGTAATAGGGGGAGAGCAGTACTTC. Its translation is CASGLVIGGEQYF.